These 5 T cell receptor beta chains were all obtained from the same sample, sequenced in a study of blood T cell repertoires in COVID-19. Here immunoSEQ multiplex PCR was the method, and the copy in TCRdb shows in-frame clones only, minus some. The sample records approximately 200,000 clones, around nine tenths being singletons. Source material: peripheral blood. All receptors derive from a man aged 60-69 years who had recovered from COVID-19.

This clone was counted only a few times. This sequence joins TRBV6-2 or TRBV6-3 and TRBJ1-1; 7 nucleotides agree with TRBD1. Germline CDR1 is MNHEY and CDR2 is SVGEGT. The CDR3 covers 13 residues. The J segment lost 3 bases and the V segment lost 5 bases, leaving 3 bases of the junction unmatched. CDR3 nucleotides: TGTGCCAGCAGTCACAGGGGTTACACTGAAGCTTTCTTT. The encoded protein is CASSHRGYTEAFF.

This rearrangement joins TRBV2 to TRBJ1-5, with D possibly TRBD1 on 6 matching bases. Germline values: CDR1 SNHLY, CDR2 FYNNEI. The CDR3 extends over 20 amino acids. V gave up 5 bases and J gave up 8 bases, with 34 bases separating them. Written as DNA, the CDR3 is TGTGCCAGCAGTCCGAATCCCGGACAAAGCGGCCCGCGAGGGGGGGAGCCCCAGCATTTT. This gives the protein CASSPNPGQSGPRGGEPQHF.

This chain's CDR3 is CASTEPTGTGVGEQFF. CDR3 in DNA: TGTGCCAGCACGGAACCTACCGGGACAGGGGTCGGTGAGCAGTTCTTC. V usage is TRBV6-4 and J usage is TRBJ2-1, with TRBD1 matching over 10 bases. V gave up 7 bases and J gave up 9 bases; unmatched junction bases: 15. The germline CDR1 and CDR2 sequences are MRHNA and SNTAGT. This CDR3 comprises 16 residues.

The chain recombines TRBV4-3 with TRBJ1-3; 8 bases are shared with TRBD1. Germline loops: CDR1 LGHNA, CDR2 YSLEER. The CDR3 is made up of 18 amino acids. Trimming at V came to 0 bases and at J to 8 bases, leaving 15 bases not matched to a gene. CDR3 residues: CASSQELRHRGLGDTIYF. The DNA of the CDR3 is TGCGCCAGCAGCCAAGAACTGAGGCACAGGGGGTTGGGGGACACCATATATTTT.

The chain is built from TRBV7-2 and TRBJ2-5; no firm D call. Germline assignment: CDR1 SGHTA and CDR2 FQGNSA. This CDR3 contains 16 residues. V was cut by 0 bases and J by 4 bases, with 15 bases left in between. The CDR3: CASSLARLPVGETQYF. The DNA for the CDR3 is TGTGCCAGCAGCTTAGCGAGACTGCCCGTGGGAGAGACCCAGTACTTC.